Below are 20 T cell receptor beta chains sequenced from a single sample in a study of T cells in Graves' hyperthyroidism and ophthalmopathy. What was amplified from RNA transcripts were TCR beta CDR3 regions. The TCR CDR3 was amplified in a first-round RT-PCR using the HTBI primer set. Using its own MiXCR run on the multiplex PCR reads, TCRdb lists one record per CDR3 protein. The data show around 440,000 distinct CDR3 sequences, approximately 15% seen once. The sample was blood. These receptors all stem from a woman aged 18 to 35 with Graves' hyperthyroidism.

This clonotype was detected ten times or more. The genes are TRBV10-3 and TRBJ2-1; TRBD2 matches at 9 bases. The CDR3 is 16 residues long. V lost 1 base to trimming and J lost 6 bases; unmatched junction nucleotides: 7. Germline assignment: CDR1 ENHRY and CDR2 SYGVKD. The CDR3 region is CAISELGLAGFNEQFF. The CDR3 DNA follows: TGTGCCATCAGTGAGTTGGGACTAGCTGGGTTCAATGAGCAGTTCTTC.

The table lists this clonotype with many counts. The chain combines TRBV20-1 with TRBJ1-5; TRBD1 matches 7 bases. CDR3 length: 13 residues. V trimming: 1 base; J trimming: 7 bases; junction bases outside the gene matches: 4. Germline V gene lookup returns CDR1 DFQATT and CDR2 SNEGSKA (reference sequence). As DNA, the CDR3 is TGCAGTGCTAGAGCCAGGGGGATGCAGCCCCAGCATTTT. Translated: CSARARGMQPQHF.

This rearrangement joins TRBV27 to TRBJ2-1, with D unclear. Trimming pared 6 bases from V and 0 bases from J, leaving 12 bases between. The CDR3 covers 15 residues. Germline CDR1 is MNHEY and CDR2 is SMNVEV (reference sequence). In DNA form, the CDR3 reads TGTGCCAGCAGCCCTTGGGCCGGCTCCTACAATGAGCAGTTCTTC. Translated: CASSPWAGSYNEQFF.

This clonotype was observed a few times. The rearrangement uses TRBV5-1 and TRBJ2-2, with D possibly called TRBD1 or TRBD2 (6 bases each). Trimming pared 5 bases from V and 7 bases from J, leaving 27 bases between. The CDR3 contains 18 residues. Germline V CDR1 and CDR2: SGHRS, YFSETQ. The CDR3 coding sequence is TGCGCCAGCAGATTAGCCCCCCAGTTGGCCCGGGGGCGCGGGGAGCTGTTTTTT. It encodes CASRLAPQLARGRGELFF. Full variable domain (missing parts from reference TRBV5-1 and TRBJ2-2): KAGVTQTPRYLIKTRGQQVTLSCSPISGHRSVSWYQQTPGQGLQFLFEYFSETQRNKGNFPGRFSGRQFSNSRSEMNVSTLELGDSALYLCASRLAPQLARGRGELFFGEGSRLTVL.

This chain connects TRBV28 to TRBJ2-7, with a possible D match to TRBD1 (6 bases). The V gene lost 0 bases and the J gene lost 2 bases, with 20 bases spanning the gap. This CDR3 has 18 amino acids. The germline V gene has CDR1 MDHEN and CDR2 SYDVKM. Written as DNA, the CDR3 is TGTGCCAGCAGTTTATGGTATCTCGATCGGGACACCACCTACGAGCAGTACTTC. This gives the protein CASSLWYLDRDTTYEQYF.

This clonotype was observed many times. The rearrangement joins TRBV11-2 to TRBJ1-2; TRBD1 is a possible D gene (5 bases). The CDR3 has 14 residues. Germline V CDR1 and CDR2: SGHAT, FQNNGV. V was pared by 1 base and J by 11 bases, with 17 bases between. The CDR3 sequence: CASSLVVQGPWYTF. In DNA form, the CDR3 reads TGTGCCAGCAGCTTAGTGGTCCAGGGCCCGTGGTACACCTTC.

This clonotype was seen at least ten times. The V and J genes are TRBV6-5 and TRBJ1-5, with TRBD1 as a possible D gene (5 bases). Germline V gives CDR1 MNHEY, CDR2 SVGAGI. V was cut by 0 bases and J by 1 base, with 7 bases left in between. The CDR3 has 15 amino acids. DNA of the CDR3: TGTGCCAGCAGTTACTCTGGGGGAAGCAATCAGCCCCAGCATTTT. It yields the protein CASSYSGGSNQPQHF.

This clonotype has at least ten counts. The chain carries TRBV28 and TRBJ2-3; 8 bases map to TRBD2. The V gene's germline CDR1 is MDHEN and CDR2 SYDVKM. Unmatched junction bases numbered 2, after V lost 2 bases and J lost 10 bases. This CDR3 comprises 12 residues. The CDR3 coding sequence is TGTGCCAGCAGTTTAGAGCGGGGGTCGCAGTATTTT. This codes for CASSLERGSQYF.

The genes are TRBV6-4 and TRBJ2-1; D not certain. V was clipped by 2 bases and J by 6 bases, with 8 bases between them. Germline-derived CDR1 and CDR2 are MRHNA and SNTAGT. There are 13 residues in the CDR3. CDR3 nucleotide sequence: TGTGCCAGCAGTGACCTCTCCGGCAATGAGCAGTTCTTC. It yields the protein CASSDLSGNEQFF.

The chain is built from TRBV10-3 and TRBJ2-5, with 8 nucleotides matching TRBD2. Trimming removed 6 bases from V and 5 bases from J; junction bases left unmatched: 5. CDR1 and CDR2 (germline): ENHRY, SYGVKD. CDR3 length: 13 amino acids. CDR3 protein: CAIRAGEAETQYF. The CDR3 region has the DNA TGTGCCATCAGAGCGGGAGAGGCGGAGACCCAGTACTTC.

In this sample, this clonotype turned up a few times. The chain combines TRBV6-1 with TRBJ1-5; D possibly corresponds to TRBD1 (5 bases). The CDR3 is 15 amino acids. Germline V lookup: CDR1 MNHNS, CDR2 SASEGT. Trimming pared 2 bases from V and 7 bases from J, leaving 15 bases between. The CDR3 region is CASSELGREGQPQHF. As DNA, the CDR3 is TGTGCCAGCAGTGAATTGGGCAGGGAGGGACAGCCCCAGCATTTT.

The V gene is TRBV4-3, the J gene TRBJ1-3; D remains unclear. In germline, CDR1 is LGHNA, CDR2 YSLEER. Trimming stripped 0 bases from V and 2 bases from J, with 8 bases between. This CDR3 is built from 15 residues. For the CDR3, the DNA is TGCGCCAGCAGCCAAGATTTTTCAGCTGGAAACACCATATATTTT. Its protein is CASSQDFSAGNTIYF.

This clonotype appeared many times. V and J are TRBV5-1 and TRBJ1-1; TRBD1 might be the D (6 bases). The CDR3 totals 14 residues. V dropped 0 bases and J dropped 5 bases, with 11 bases sitting between them. Germline CDR1 reads SGHRS; CDR2 reads YFSETQ. CDR3 loop: CASSLAAGETEAFF. CDR3 coding DNA: TGCGCCAGCAGCTTGGCCGCAGGGGAAACTGAAGCTTTCTTT. The full variable domain, in which reference TRBV5-1 and TRBJ1-1 provide the parts outside the CDR3, is KAGVTQTPRYLIKTRGQQVTLSCSPISGHRSVSWYQQTPGQGLQFLFEYFSETQRNKGNFPGRFSGRQFSNSRSEMNVSTLELGDSALYLCASSLAAGETEAFFGQGTRLTVV.

The chain uses TRBV20-1 and TRBJ2-7, with D tentatively TRBD2 (6 bases). V lost 2 bases, J lost 4 bases, and 15 bases lay in between. CDR1 DFQATT and CDR2 SNEGSKA come from the germline V gene (reference sequence). The CDR3 covers 14 residues. The CDR3 sequence: CSARPDGGSYEQYF. The CDR3 DNA follows: TGCAGTGCTAGACCGGACGGGGGTTCATACGAGCAGTACTTC.

In its sample, this clonotype was seen a few times. The chain combines TRBV3-1 with TRBJ1-5; 7 positions match TRBD1. With 0 bases clipped from V and 6 bases from J, the junction kept 5 bases outside the gene matches. Germline V gene data show CDR1 as LGHDT and CDR2 as YNNKEL (reference sequence). The CDR3 contains 15 residues. Here the CDR3 reads CASSQDSQGGQPQHF. The CDR3 bases are TGTGCCAGCAGCCAAGATTCTCAGGGGGGTCAGCCCCAGCATTTT.

This clonotype was counted at least ten times. The genes are TRBV7-8 and TRBJ2-3; unclear D gene. The CDR3 loop spans 16 amino acids. The V and J ends lost 2 bases and 0 bases respectively, with 12 bases between them. Germline values: CDR1 SGHVS, CDR2 FQNEAQ. CDR3 DNA: TGTGCCAGCAGCTTATTAGCCAGGCCTAGCACAGATACGCAGTATTTT. As protein: CASSLLARPSTDTQYF.

This clonotype was seen repeatedly, ten times or more. The CDR3 is CASTAEGAVNTGELFF. In DNA, the CDR3 is TGTGCCAGCACCGCAGAGGGGGCTGTGAACACCGGGGAGCTGTTTTTT. The rearrangement uses TRBV2 and TRBJ2-2, with 7 bases matching TRBD1. Trimming removed 7 bases from V and 1 base from J; junction bases left unmatched: 9. Germline values: CDR1 SNHLY, CDR2 FYNNEI. The CDR3 contains 16 residues.

V usage is TRBV5-1 and J usage is TRBJ1-2; D might be TRBD1 (5 bases). This CDR3 has 16 amino acids. The V end lost 4 bases, the J end lost 0 bases, and 16 bases lay between the germline ends. Germline lookup yields CDR1 SGHRS and CDR2 YFSETQ. CDR3: CASSLGGTAANYGYTF. For the CDR3, the DNA is TGCGCCAGCAGCCTTGGGGGGACGGCAGCTAACTATGGCTACACCTTC.

This clonotype appeared a few times. Just one base apart from a much larger clone, this may be a read error. V is TRBV11-2 and J is TRBJ2-7; the D gene is possibly TRBD1 (5 bases). The CDR3 is made up of 13 amino acids. Trimming shortened V by 0 bases and J by 3 bases, and 6 bases separated the two germline ends. The germline V gene has CDR1 SGHAT and CDR2 FQNNGV. CDR3 bases: TGTGCCAGCAGCTTAGAAGGGGACTACGAGCAGTACTTC. It codes for CASSLEGDYEQYF.

The sample holds one count of this clonotype. V usage is TRBV20-1 and J usage is TRBJ1-4, with 8 bases identical to TRBD1. Per germline, CDR1 DFQATT and CDR2 SNEGSKA (reference sequence). With 7 bases clipped from V and 8 bases from J, the junction kept 9 bases outside the gene matches. The CDR3 extends over 13 amino acids. The chain's CDR3 is CSVVTGAEEKLFF. Here the CDR3 DNA reads TGCAGTGTCGTGACAGGGGCTGAGGAAAAACTGTTTTTT.